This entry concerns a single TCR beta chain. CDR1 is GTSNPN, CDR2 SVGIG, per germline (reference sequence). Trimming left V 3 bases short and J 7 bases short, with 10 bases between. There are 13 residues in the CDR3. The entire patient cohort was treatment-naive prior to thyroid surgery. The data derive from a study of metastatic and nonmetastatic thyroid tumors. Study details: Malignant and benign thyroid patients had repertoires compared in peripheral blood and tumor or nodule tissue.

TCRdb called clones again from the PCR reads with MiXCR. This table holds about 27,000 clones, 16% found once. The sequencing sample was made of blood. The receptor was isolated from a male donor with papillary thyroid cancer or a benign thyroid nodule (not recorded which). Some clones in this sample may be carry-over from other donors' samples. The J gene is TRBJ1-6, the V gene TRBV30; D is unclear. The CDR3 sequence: CAWSENWNSPLHF. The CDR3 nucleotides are TGTGCCTGGAGCGAGAATTGGAATTCACCCCTCCACTTT.